A selection of T cell receptor beta chains follows, all from one sample in a study of tumor-infiltrating lymphocytes in localized non-small cell lung cancer. Assay used: immunoSEQ multiplex PCR; TCRdb lists only in-frame clones, some missing. The sample records about 24,000 clones, approximately 59% being singletons. Source material: lung tumor tissue. The receptors were sampled from a human donor with non-small cell lung cancer. Both conserved end residues are part of each CDR3. D genes are given only for firm matches. Clone size is not always given. Where it is, it says once, few, many or a class for expanded clones.

TRBV6-8	15	TRBD2	TRBJ2-7	-	TGTGCCAGCAGGCGAGCGGGACCCAATCAGGGCGAGCAGTACTTC	CASRRAGPNQGEQYF
TRBV7-3	12	TRBD1	TRBJ1-6	-	TGTGCCAGCAGCACAGGGGATTCACCCCTCCACTTT	CASSTGDSPLHF
TRBV28	16	-	TRBJ2-7	-	TGTGCCAGCAGTGGCAGGGGGGAGGGGAAATCCTACGAGCAGTACTTC	CASSGRGEGKSYEQYF
TRBV6-5	14	-	TRBJ2-7	-	TGTGCCAGCAGTTACGCCCCAGAAGGGCACGAGCAGTACTTC	CASSYAPEGHEQYF
TRBV28	12	-	TRBJ1-1	few	TGTGCCAGCAGTAAATCGAACACTGAAGCTTTCTTT	CASSKSNTEAFF
TRBV7-2	13	-	TRBJ2-1	medium-sized	TGTGCCAGCAGCTTAGAACGCGAAAATGAGCAGTTCTTC	CASSLERENEQFF
TRBV9	15	TRBD1	TRBJ1-2	-	TGTGCCAGCAGCGTATCCGGGACAGGGGAGGGTGGCTACACCTTC	CASSVSGTGEGGYTF
TRBV6-1	16	TRBD2	TRBJ2-3	-	TGTGCCAGCAGTGGAGGGACTAGCGGGAGTGTAGATACGCAGTATTTT	CASSGGTSGSVDTQYF
TRBV2	13	-	TRBJ2-1	-	TGTGCCAGCAGTGTAGGAGGTATCAATGAGCAGTTCTTC	CASSVGGINEQFF
TRBV28	15	TRBD2	TRBJ2-7	-	TGTGCCAGCAGCCGTCCTAATACTAGCGGGAGAGGGCAGTACTTC	CASSRPNTSGRGQYF
TRBV9	15	-	TRBJ2-3	-	TGTGCCAGCAGCGCACCTGGTGCTCGCGCAGATACGCAGTATTTT	CASSAPGARADTQYF
TRBV27	14	-	TRBJ1-2	-	TGTGCCAGCAGTGAAGGGACCGCTTCCTATGGCTACACCTTC	CASSEGTASYGYTF
TRBV5-5	13	TRBD1	TRBJ1-2	few	TGTGCCAGCAGCGCAACAGGGGACTATGGCTACACCTTC	CASSATGDYGYTF
TRBV18	13	-	TRBJ1-5	-	TGTGCCAGCTCACAGGGAGGTGGTCAGCCCCAGCATTTT	CASSQGGGQPQHF
TRBV11-2	14	-	TRBJ2-2	-	TGTGCCAGCAGCTTTCGGCAAACGGCCGGGGAGCTGTTTTTT	CASSFRQTAGELFF
TRBV5-8	14	-	TRBJ2-3	-	TGTGCCAGCAGGCGGGACCTTAGCACAGATACGCAGTATTTT	CASRRDLSTDTQYF
TRBV19	14	-	TRBJ1-5	-	TGTGCCAGTAGTATCCAGACATTGAATCAGCCCCAGCATTTT	CASSIQTLNQPQHF
TRBV4-1	17	TRBD1	TRBJ1-1	-	TGCGCCAGCAGCCAAGTAGGGTCGGGACAGGGGATTTCGGGAGCTTTCTTT	CASSQVGSGQGISGAFF
TRBV6-1	15	TRBD2	TRBJ2-7	-	TGTGCCAGCAGTGAAATGGGACTAGCGGGAGGGGAGCAGTACTTC	CASSEMGLAGGEQYF
TRBV5-1	13	-	TRBJ1-2	-	TGCGCCAGCAGCCCCTCCATAGCCTATGGCTACACCTTC	CASSPSIAYGYTF
TRBV5-4	14	-	TRBJ1-5	once	TGTGCCAGCAGATTCGGGGTTGGCAATCAGCCCCAGCATTTT	CASRFGVGNQPQHF
TRBV6-5	11	-	TRBJ2-5	-	TGTGCCAGCAGTTCAGGCGAGACCCAGTACTTC	CASSSGETQYF
TRBV28	17	TRBD2	TRBJ2-3	-	TGTGCCAGCAGTCTACGCCCTAGCGGGAGCAGGCCAGATACGCAGTATTTT	CASSLRPSGSRPDTQYF
TRBV4-2	17	TRBD2	TRBJ2-1	-	TGTGCCAGCAGCCAAACCTCAGCGGGAGATGGGTGGAATGAGCAGTTCTTC	CASSQTSAGDGWNEQFF
TRBV4-2	13	-	TRBJ1-3	-	TGTGCCAGCAGCCAGGCCCTTGGGAACACCATATATTTT	CASSQALGNTIYF
TRBV5-1	13	-	TRBJ1-2	-	TGCGCCAGCAGCTCCGGAGGGGGCTATGGCTACACCTTC	CASSSGGGYGYTF
TRBV7-2	15	TRBD1	TRBJ1-2	few	TGTGCCAGCCCCACAGATTCACAGGGGGCGGGTGGCTACACCTTC	CASPTDSQGAGGYTF
TRBV6-1	15	TRBD2	TRBJ2-3	once	TGTGCCAGCCGGGAGGTAGCGGGAGGAGCAGATACGCAGTATTTT	CASREVAGGADTQYF
TRBV5-1	14	-	TRBJ1-3	-	TGCGCCAGCTCCGTGGGAGGGCCGGGAAACACCATATATTTT	CASSVGGPGNTIYF
TRBV4-1	15	TRBD1	TRBJ1-2	-	TGCGCCAGCAGCCAAGATCGAACAGGGGGAGGTGGCTACACCTTC	CASSQDRTGGGGYTF
TRBV4-1	17	TRBD1	TRBJ1-1	-	TGCGCCAGCAGCCAAGGGATTGACTTTGCTGGGACAGGTGAAGCTTTCTTT	CASSQGIDFAGTGEAFF
TRBV29-1	15	-	TRBJ2-2	-	TGCAGCGTTGAAGATTCGACAGGGAACACCGGGGAGCTGTTTTTT	CSVEDSTGNTGELFF
TRBV9	15	-	TRBJ1-1	-	TGTGCCAGCAGCGTAGTTGGGGTTATGGGGACTGAAGCTTTCTTT	CASSVVGVMGTEAFF
TRBV7-3	13	-	TRBJ2-1	few	TGTGCCAGCAGCTTTGGGGTGTACAATGAGCAGTTCTTC	CASSFGVYNEQFF
TRBV11-3	15	-	TRBJ2-1	-	TGTGCCAGCAGTCCCGGACCGAGCTCCTACAATGAGCAGTTCTTC	CASSPGPSSYNEQFF
TRBV4-2	15	TRBD1	TRBJ2-2	once	TGTGCCAGCAGCCTAAGGACAGGTGGTGAAGGGGAGCTGTTTTTT	CASSLRTGGEGELFF
TRBV6-5	13	-	TRBJ1-1	-	TGTGCCACCTCCGGGACTCTGAACACTGAAGCTTTCTTT	CATSGTLNTEAFF
TRBV11-3	13	-	TRBJ1-1	once	TGTGCCAGCAGCTGGACATTCAACACTGAAGCTTTCTTT	CASSWTFNTEAFF
TRBV25-1	18	TRBD1	TRBJ2-5	-	TGTGCCAGCAGTCACACGGTCGCAAGACAGGGGCGGCGAGAGACCCAGTACTTC	CASSHTVARQGRRETQYF
TRBV10-3	13	-	TRBJ1-2	few	TGTGCCATCAGTGAAACGGCGAACTATGGCTACACCTTC	CAISETANYGYTF